Following are 21 T cell receptor beta chains from one sample sequenced in a study of T cell responses to AZD1222 COVID-19 vaccine. TCRdb's copy holds only in-frame clones and misses some; the assay was immunoSEQ multiplex PCR. The profile shows roughly 100,000 clones, 82% of them singletons. This material consisted of peripheral blood, taken on day 0 of AZD1222 vaccination. These receptors came from an adult in good health.

The chain has TRBV10-1 and TRBJ2-3; D unclear. Trimming pared 4 bases from V and 2 bases from J, leaving 1 base between. This CDR3 is built from 11 residues. Germline assignment: CDR1 WNHNN and CDR2 SYGVQD (reference sequence). The CDR3 region is CASSATDTQYF. In DNA form, the CDR3 reads TGCGCCAGCAGTGCCACAGATACGCAGTATTTT.

The chain combines TRBV5-8 with TRBJ2-2; D gene uncertain. The CDR3 is made up of 13 amino acids. Trimming shortened V by 4 bases and J by 3 bases, and 7 bases separated the two germline ends. Germline V gene sequence: CDR1 SGHTS, CDR2 YDEGEE. The DNA of the CDR3 is TGTGCCAGCAGCAGGCAGGACACCGGGGAGCTGTTTTTT. This gives the protein CASSRQDTGELFF.

The chain recombines TRBV19 with TRBJ1-4; the D gene is possibly TRBD1 (5 bases). The CDR3 consists of 15 residues. V lost 5 bases to trimming and J lost 0 bases, with 10 bases between them. Germline CDR1 LNHDA, CDR2 SQIVND (reference sequence). CDR3 amino acids: CASSVQVTTNEKLFF. The CDR3 region has the DNA TGTGCCAGTAGTGTACAGGTTACAACTAATGAAAAACTGTTTTTT.

The CDR3 DNA is TGTGCCAGTAGTATAAGGGCAGGACAATACAATGAGCAGTTCTTC. This encodes CASSIRAGQYNEQFF. The chain uses TRBV19 and TRBJ2-1; a possible D gene is TRBD1 (5 bases). The CDR3 covers 15 residues. V lost 2 bases and J lost 4, with 12 bases in between. Germline V gene data show CDR1 as LNHDA and CDR2 as SQIVND (reference sequence).

Written as DNA, the CDR3 is TGTGCCAGCACCCAGACAGTTGGAAACACCATATATTTT. It specifies CASTQTVGNTIYF. The chain uses TRBV28 and TRBJ1-3; a weak D match, TRBD1 (5 bases). V dropped 7 bases and J dropped 3 bases, with 10 bases sitting between them. CDR3 length equals 13 residues. Germline lookup yields CDR1 MDHEN and CDR2 SYDVKM.

This chain links TRBV19 with TRBJ2-1; D tentatively fits TRBD1 or TRBD2 (5 bases each). Germline CDR1 and CDR2: LNHDA and SQIVND (reference sequence). The CDR3 has 17 amino acids. Trimming shortened V by 2 bases and J by 5 bases, and 19 bases separated the two germline ends. DNA of the CDR3: TGTGCCAGTAGTATAACGGGATTAAAGGACAAACACAATGAGCAGTTCTTC. Translated, it gives CASSITGLKDKHNEQFF.

This rearrangement joins TRBV30 to TRBJ1-5; D remains unclear. V lost 1 base and J lost 6, with 10 bases in between. There are 13 residues in the CDR3. Looked up from germline, CDR1 is GTSNPN and CDR2 is SVGIG (reference sequence). The CDR3 spells CAWSAALGQPQHF. Written as DNA, the CDR3 is TGTGCCTGGAGTGCCGCCCTCGGTCAGCCCCAGCATTTT.

Here the CDR3 DNA reads TGTGCCAGCTCACCACTCACAGGGGAGGAGCAGTACTTC. Its protein product is CASSPLTGEEQYF. The chain is built from TRBV18 and TRBJ2-7, with TRBD1 identical over 7 bases. V was pared by 1 base and J by 7 bases, with 4 bases of the junction left unmatched. The CDR3 contains 13 residues. From germline, CDR1 is KGHSH and CDR2 LQKENI. The complete variable domain, with remaining parts taken from reference TRBV18 and TRBJ2-7, reads NAGVMQNPRHLVRRRGQEARLRCSPMKGHSHVYWYRQLPEEGLKFMVYLQKENIIDESGMPKERFSAEFPKEGPSILRIQQVVRGDSAAYFCASSPLTGEEQYFGPGTRLTVT.

The chain employs TRBV7-8 and TRBJ2-1; TRBD1 matches at 11 bases. From germline, CDR1 is SGHVS and CDR2 FQNEAQ. Germline trimming cut 6 bases from V and 5 bases from J; bases unmatched to any gene: 9. The CDR3 is 16 amino acids. The CDR3 coding sequence is TGTGCCAGCAGGCCAAGGGGACAGGGGGGGAACAATGAGCAGTTCTTC. This gives the protein CASRPRGQGGNNEQFF. The full variable domain, completed using reference TRBV7-8 and TRBJ2-1, is GAGVSQSPRYKVAKRGQDVALRCDPISGHVSLFWYQQALGQGPEFLTYFQNEAQLDKSGLPSDRFFAERPEGSVSTLKIQRTQQEDSAVYLCASRPRGQGGNNEQFFGPGTRLTVL.

J is TRBJ1-4 and V is TRBV6-2 or TRBV6-3; no clear D gene. The V end lost 6 bases, the J end lost 7 bases, and 21 bases lay between the germline ends. The CDR3 extends over 16 amino acids. The germline CDR1 and CDR2 sequences are MNHEY and SVGEGT. The CDR3 here is CASSESWTGRREKLFF. The CDR3 bases are TGTGCCAGCAGCGAATCTTGGACGGGGAGGCGTGAAAAACTGTTTTTT.

This chain connects TRBV7-3 to TRBJ2-7, with TRBD1 identical over 8 bases. The CDR3 spans 16 residues. Germline V CDR1 and CDR2: SGHTA, FQGTGA. V lost 4 bases, J lost 1 base, and 9 bases stayed unmatched. The CDR3 region is CASSWSGTGRSYEQYF. DNA for the CDR3: TGTGCCAGCAGCTGGTCCGGGACAGGACGTTCCTACGAGCAGTACTTC.

Note on this clone: Within the sample, other DNA sequences also encode this same CDR3. V usage is TRBV19 and J usage is TRBJ1-5; D is possibly TRBD1 (5 bases). Germline-derived CDR1 and CDR2 are LNHDA and SQIVND (reference sequence). V lost 1 base, J lost 4 bases, and 11 bases lay in between. The CDR3 length is 15 residues. The CDR3 bases are TGTGCCAGTAGTATAGGGGGACTTGTTAATCAGCCCCAGCATTTT. This translates into CASSIGGLVNQPQHF.

The CDR3 DNA is TGTGCCAGCAGCTGGGACAGGGTCATTGGCTACACCTTC. Residues: CASSWDRVIGYTF. V usage is TRBV5-8 and J usage is TRBJ1-2, with 9 bases identical to TRBD1. The CDR3 loop spans 13 amino acids. CDR1 is SGHTS, CDR2 YDEGEE, per germline. The V gene end was trimmed by 3 bases and the J gene end by 7 bases; junction bases not matched to a gene: 4.

V usage is TRBV6-2 or TRBV6-3 and J usage is TRBJ2-7; possibly TRBD1 or TRBD2 for D (6 bases each). CDR1 is MNHEY and CDR2 is SVGEGT in the germline V gene. Trimming took off 3 bases at V and 0 bases at J, with 12 bases between the two ends. The CDR3 has 15 residues. CDR3 sequence: CASSYEGGSSYEQYF. The CDR3 DNA reads as TGTGCCAGCAGTTATGAGGGGGGAAGCTCCTACGAGCAGTACTTC.

The V gene is TRBV6-2 or TRBV6-3, the J gene TRBJ2-5, with 8 bases lining up with TRBD2. Looked up from germline, CDR1 is MNHEY and CDR2 is SVGEGT. V was pared by 2 bases and J by 0 bases, with 2 bases of the junction left unmatched. The CDR3 has 15 residues. CDR3 sequence reads: CASSYRGGYQETQYF. As DNA, the CDR3 is TGTGCCAGCAGTTACCGGGGGGGGTACCAAGAGACCCAGTACTTC.

V is TRBV27 and J is TRBJ1-1; D is unclear. The germline gives CDR1 MNHEY, CDR2 SMNVEV (reference sequence). V was clipped by 3 bases and J by 6 bases, with 11 bases between them. This CDR3 is built from 13 residues. The CDR3 DNA reads as TGTGCCAGCAGTTTCAAAAGGGTTTCTGAAGCTTTCTTT. Its translation is CASSFKRVSEAFF.

The gene calls are TRBV5-5 and TRBJ2-4; TRBD1 aligns across 9 bases. V shed 1 base and J 15 bases; nucleotides not matched to a gene: 17. The CDR3 is made up of 16 amino acids. CDR1 and CDR2 from the germline V gene are SGHKS and YYEKEE (reference sequence). Here the CDR3 reads CASSLSGMGQGQPWYF. In DNA, the CDR3 is TGTGCCAGCAGCTTGAGTGGTATGGGACAGGGCCAACCGTGGTACTTC.

The J gene is TRBJ1-5, the V gene TRBV24-1, with unresolved D. Trimming took off 4 bases at V and 2 bases at J, with 8 bases between the two ends. The CDR3 covers 14 residues. Germline V gives CDR1 KGHDR, CDR2 SFDVKD. The CDR3 bases are TGTGCCACCAGTGAACAGAGTCGCAATCAGCCCCAGCATTTT. It codes for CATSEQSRNQPQHF.

J is TRBJ2-3 and V is TRBV15; tentatively, D is TRBD2 (5 bases). Trimming removed 3 bases from V and 4 bases from J, with 20 bases in between. The CDR3 sequence is 17 residues long. Looked up from germline, CDR1 is LNHNV and CDR2 is YYDKDF (reference sequence). The CDR3 sequence is CATSREEALRAADTQYF. Written as DNA, the CDR3 is TGTGCCACCAGCAGGGAGGAAGCACTACGAGCGGCAGATACGCAGTATTTT. Full variable domain (remainder filled in from reference TRBV15 and TRBJ2-3): DAMVIQNPRYQVTQFGKPVTLSCSQTLNHNVMYWYQQKSSQAPKLLFHYYDKDFNNEADTPDNFQSRRPNTSFCFLDIRSPGLGDTAMYLCATSREEALRAADTQYFGPGTRLTVL.

J is TRBJ2-5 and V is TRBV9, with TRBD2 identical over 11 bases. CDR1 and CDR2 (germline): SGDLS, YYNGEE. V was pared by 2 bases and J by 5 bases, with 5 bases of the junction left unmatched. This CDR3 has 15 amino acids. This CDR3 is CASSVSSGGYETQYF. CDR3 bases: TGTGCCAGCAGCGTTTCTAGCGGGGGGTATGAGACCCAGTACTTC. The complete variable domain, with remaining parts taken from reference TRBV9 and TRBJ2-5, reads DSGVTQTPKHLITATGQRVTLRCSPRSGDLSVYWYQQSLDQGLQFLIQYYNGEERAKGNILERFSAQQFPDLHSELNLSSLELGDSALYFCASSVSSGGYETQYFGPGTRLLVL.

The chain is built from TRBV5-1 and TRBJ2-7, with 8 bases that match TRBD1. The CDR3 totals 15 residues. The V gene end was trimmed by 0 bases and the J gene end by 1 base; junction bases not matched to a gene: 3. Germline-derived CDR1 and CDR2 are SGHRS and YFSETQ. The CDR3 bases are TGCGCCAGCAGCTTGGGACAGGGGAGTTCCTACGAGCAGTACTTC. Encoded protein: CASSLGQGSSYEQYF.